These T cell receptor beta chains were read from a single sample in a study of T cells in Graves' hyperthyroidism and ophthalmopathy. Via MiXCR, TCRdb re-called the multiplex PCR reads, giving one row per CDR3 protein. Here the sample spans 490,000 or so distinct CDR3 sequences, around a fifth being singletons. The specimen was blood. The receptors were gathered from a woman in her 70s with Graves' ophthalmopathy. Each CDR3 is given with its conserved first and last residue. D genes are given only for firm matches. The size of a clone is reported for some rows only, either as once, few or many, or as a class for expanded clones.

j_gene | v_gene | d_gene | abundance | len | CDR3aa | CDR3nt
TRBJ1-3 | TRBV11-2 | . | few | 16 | CASSSRTGISGNTIYF | TGTGCCAGCAGCTCCCGAACAGGAATCTCTGGAAACACCATATATTTT
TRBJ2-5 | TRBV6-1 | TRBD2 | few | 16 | CASRPGLAGNQETQYF | TGTGCCAGCAGACCAGGACTAGCGGGGAACCAAGAGACCCAGTACTTC
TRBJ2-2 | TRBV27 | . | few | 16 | CASTAGTNLNTGELFF | TGTGCCAGCACCGCCGGGACAAACCTAAACACCGGGGAGCTGTTTTTT
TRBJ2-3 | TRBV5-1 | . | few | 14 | CASSLAVGGDTQYF | TGCGCCAGCAGCTTGGCCGTCGGCGGAGATACGCAGTATTTT
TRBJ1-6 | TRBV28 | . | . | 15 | CASSIRPSNNSPLHF | TGTGCCAGCAGCATCCGGCCCTCTAATAATTCACCCCTCCACTTT
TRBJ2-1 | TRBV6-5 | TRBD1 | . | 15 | CASSYSGNQGVSQFF | TGTGCCAGCAGTTACTCGGGTAACCAGGGGGTTTCGCAGTTCTTC
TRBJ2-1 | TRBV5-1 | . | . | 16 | CASSLVGLGVYNEQFF | TGCGCCAGCAGCTTGGTGGGGCTAGGGGTCTACAATGAGCAGTTCTTC
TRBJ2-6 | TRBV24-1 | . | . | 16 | CATSDRQNSGANVLTF | TGTGCCACCAGTGACAGACAGAACTCTGGGGCCAACGTCCTGACTTTC
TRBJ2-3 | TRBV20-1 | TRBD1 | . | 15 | CSAAQHRGSTDTQYF | TGCAGTGCTGCTCAGCACAGGGGCTCCACAGATACGCAGTATTTT
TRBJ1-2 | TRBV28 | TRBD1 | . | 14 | CASRYTGGRYGYTF | TGTGCCAGCAGATATACAGGGGGCCGCTATGGCTACACCTTC
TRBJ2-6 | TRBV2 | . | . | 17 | CASSGRGRGSGANVLTF | TGTGCCAGCAGTGGGCGGGGCAGGGGTTCTGGGGCCAACGTCCTGACTTTC
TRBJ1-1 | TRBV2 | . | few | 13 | CASNVKVNTEAFF | TGTGCCAGCAATGTGAAAGTGAACACTGAAGCTTTCTTT
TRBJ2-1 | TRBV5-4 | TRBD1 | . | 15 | CASRRDRAAHNEQFF | TGTGCCAGCAGGCGGGACAGGGCGGCCCACAATGAGCAGTTCTTC
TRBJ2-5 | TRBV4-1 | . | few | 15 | CASSQAGLDRETQYF | TGCGCCAGCAGCCAAGCCGGGTTAGACCGAGAGACCCAGTACTTC
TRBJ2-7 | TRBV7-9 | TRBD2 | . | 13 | CASSFGGEDEQYF | TGCGCCAGCAGCTTCGGGGGGGAGGACGAGCAGTACTTC
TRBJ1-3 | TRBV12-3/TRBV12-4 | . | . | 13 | CASRPRPGSTIYF | TGTGCCAGCAGACCAAGGCCTGGAAGCACCATATATTTT
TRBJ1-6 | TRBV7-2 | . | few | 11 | CASLGIPPLHF | TGTGCCAGCCTTGGAATTCCACCCCTCCACTTT
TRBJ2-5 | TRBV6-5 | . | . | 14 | CASSYNKYQETQYF | TGTGCCAGCAGTTACAATAAGTACCAAGAGACCCAGTACTTC
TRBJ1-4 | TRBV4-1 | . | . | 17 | CASSHSRAGEANEKLFF | TGCGCCAGCAGCCATTCTCGGGCGGGGGAGGCTAATGAAAAACTGTTTTTT
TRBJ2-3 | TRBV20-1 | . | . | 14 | CSARRPARTDTQYF | TGCAGTGCTAGACGTCCGGCCCGCACAGATACGCAGTATTTT
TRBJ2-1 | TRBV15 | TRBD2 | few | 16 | CATTSTAGRAYNEQFF | TGTGCCACCACGTCGACAGCGGGAAGGGCCTACAATGAGCAGTTCTTC
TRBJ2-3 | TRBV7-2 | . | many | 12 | CASSFSEDTQYF | TGTGCCAGCAGCTTCTCGGAAGATACGCAGTATTTT
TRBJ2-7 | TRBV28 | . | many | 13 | CASGDNRAYEQYF | TGTGCCAGTGGGGACAACCGAGCCTACGAGCAGTACTTC
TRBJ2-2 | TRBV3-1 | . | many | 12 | CASSQGTGELFF | TGTGCCAGCAGCCAAGGAACCGGGGAGCTGTTTTTT
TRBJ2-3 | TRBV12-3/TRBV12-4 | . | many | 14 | CASSPPGVADTQYF | TGTGCCAGCAGTCCACCGGGAGTAGCAGATACGCAGTATTTT
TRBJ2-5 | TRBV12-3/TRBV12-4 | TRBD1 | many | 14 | CASSWGTGIETQYF | TGTGCCAGCAGTTGGGGGACAGGAATAGAGACCCAGTACTTC
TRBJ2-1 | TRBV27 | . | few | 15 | CASSSLWGSYNEQFF | TGTGCCAGCAGTTCCCTTTGGGGCTCCTACAATGAGCAGTTCTTC
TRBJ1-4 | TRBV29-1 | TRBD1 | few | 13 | CSVEAGGNEKLFF | TGCAGCGTTGAAGCAGGGGGGAATGAAAAACTGTTTTTT
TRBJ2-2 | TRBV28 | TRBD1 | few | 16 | CASSYTGGGITGELFF | TGTGCCAGCAGTTACACAGGGGGAGGAATCACCGGGGAGCTGTTTTTT
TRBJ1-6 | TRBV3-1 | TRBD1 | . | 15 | CASSPNRGYNSPLHF | TGTGCCAGCAGCCCAAACAGGGGCTATAATTCACCCCTCCACTTT
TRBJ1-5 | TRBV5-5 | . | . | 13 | CASSLVVDQPQHF | TGTGCCAGCAGCTTGGTTGTTGATCAGCCCCAGCATTTT
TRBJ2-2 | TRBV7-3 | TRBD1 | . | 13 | CASSNRGPGELFF | TGTGCCAGCAGTAACAGGGGTCCCGGGGAGCTGTTTTTT
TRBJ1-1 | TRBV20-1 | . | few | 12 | CSASGGTTEAFF | TGCAGTGCTAGTGGGGGTACCACTGAAGCTTTCTTT
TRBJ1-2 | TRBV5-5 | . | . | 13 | CASSFEQGWGDTF | TGTGCCAGCAGCTTTGAACAGGGCTGGGGGGACACCTTC
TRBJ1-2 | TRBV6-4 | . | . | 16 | CASSADLGGFGYGYTF | TGTGCCAGCAGTGCTGACCTTGGAGGGTTTGGTTATGGCTACACCTTC
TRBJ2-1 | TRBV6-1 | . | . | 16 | CASSEKRSDGYNEQFF | TGTGCCAGCAGTGAAAAGAGGTCGGACGGGTACAATGAGCAGTTCTTC
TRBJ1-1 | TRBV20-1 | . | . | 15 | CSARAQNPLGTEAFF | TGCAGTGCTAGAGCCCAGAACCCACTGGGAACTGAAGCTTTCTTT
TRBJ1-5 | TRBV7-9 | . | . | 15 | CASSLAGEKHPPQHF | TGCGCCAGCAGCTTGGCCGGAGAGAAGCATCCGCCCCAGCATTTT
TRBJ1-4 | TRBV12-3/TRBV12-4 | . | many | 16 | CASSQPDRPTNEKLFF | TGTGCCAGCAGTCAACCGGACCGTCCAACTAATGAAAAACTGTTTTTT
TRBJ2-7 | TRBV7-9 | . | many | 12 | CASSRDGGEQYF | TGTGCCAGCAGCAGGGACGGCGGCGAGCAGTACTTC
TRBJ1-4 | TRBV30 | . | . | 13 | CAWSQASSEKLFF | TGTGCCTGGAGCCAAGCCTCTAGCGAAAAACTGTTTTTT
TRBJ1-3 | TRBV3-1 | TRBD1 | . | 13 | CATGQGIGNTIYF | TGTGCCACGGGACAGGGCATCGGAAACACCATATATTTT
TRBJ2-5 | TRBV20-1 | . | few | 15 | CSAFNPRAEEETQYF | TGCAGTGCTTTCAACCCCAGGGCGGAGGAAGAGACCCAGTACTTC
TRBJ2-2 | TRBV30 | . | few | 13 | CAWSVQSTGELFF | TGTGCCTGGAGTGTACAGTCCACCGGGGAGCTGTTTTTT
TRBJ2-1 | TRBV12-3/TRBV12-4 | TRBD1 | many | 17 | CASSFPIPGTGFYEQFF | TGTGCCAGCAGTTTCCCGATACCCGGGACAGGGTTTTATGAGCAGTTCTTC
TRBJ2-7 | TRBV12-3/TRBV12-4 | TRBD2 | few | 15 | CASSQLAGRTYEQYF | TGTGCCAGCAGCCAGCTAGCGGGTCGAACCTACGAGCAGTACTTC
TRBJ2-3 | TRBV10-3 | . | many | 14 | CAISEVAQADTQYF | TGTGCCATCAGTGAGGTAGCGCAAGCAGATACGCAGTATTTT
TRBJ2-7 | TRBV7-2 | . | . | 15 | CASSLALQISYEQYF | TGTGCCAGCAGCTTAGCCTTACAGATATCCTACGAGCAGTACTTC
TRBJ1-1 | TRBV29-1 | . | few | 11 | CSVEGPGEAFF | TGCAGCGTTGAGGGTCCCGGGGAAGCTTTCTTT
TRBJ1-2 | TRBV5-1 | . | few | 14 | CASSFSSPRYGYTF | TGCGCCAGCAGCTTTTCCAGCCCTCGTTATGGCTACACCTTC
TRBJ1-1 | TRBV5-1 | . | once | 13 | CASSRGEGTEAFF | TGCGCCAGCAGCCGGGGAGAGGGCACTGAAGCTTTCTTT
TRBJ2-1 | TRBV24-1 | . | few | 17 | CATSDSVGQRAYNEQFF | TGTGCCACCAGTGATTCCGTGGGCCAGAGAGCCTACAATGAGCAGTTCTTC
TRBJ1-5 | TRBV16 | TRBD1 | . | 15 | CASSQLGQGNQPQHF | TGTGCCAGCAGCCAATTGGGACAGGGTAATCAGCCCCAGCATTTT
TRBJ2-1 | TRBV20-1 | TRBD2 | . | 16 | CSARDRLAGGYNEQFF | TGCAGTGCTAGAGATCGGTTAGCGGGAGGGTACAATGAGCAGTTCTTC
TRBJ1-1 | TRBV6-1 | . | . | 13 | CASSPPPGFVAFF | TGTGCCAGCAGTCCGCCGCCGGGGTTTGTAGCTTTCTTT
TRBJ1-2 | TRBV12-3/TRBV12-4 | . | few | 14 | CASGWGGPDYGYTF | TGTGCCAGCGGTTGGGGGGGACCGGACTATGGCTACACCTTC
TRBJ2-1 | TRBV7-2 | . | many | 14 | CASSLWRDYNEQFF | TGTGCCAGCAGCTTATGGCGGGACTACAATGAGCAGTTCTTC